Listed below are T cell receptor beta chains from one sample, sequenced in a study of OX40 agonist ivuxolimab in advanced cancers. The method was immunoSEQ multiplex PCR; TCRdb's version includes in-frame clones alone and lacks a portion of them. The table lists under 80,000 clones, 88% of them singletons, with about 3.8% in the top ten. The source material was CD4+ or CD8+ T cells sorted from blood, sampled in a trial of the OX40 agonist ivuxolimab. The source of these receptors is an adult with an advanced solid tumor such as melanoma, head and neck, liver or kidney cancer. The CDR3 runs from the conserved cysteine through the conserved F or W. The order of the fields is clone size, D gene, V gene, J gene, CDR3 DNA, CDR3 protein. The D gene is left open where the match is weak. Size tells how often a clone was seen (once, few, many) or the class of an expanded clone, and some rows leave it out.

size: NA; D: NA; V: TRBV18; J: TRBJ2-7; DNA: TGTGCCAGCTCACCAAACGGAGGGGGCGAGCAGTACTTC; CDR3: CASSPNGGGEQYF
size: NA; D: TRBD1; V: TRBV10-3; J: TRBJ1-5; DNA: TGTGCCATCAGTAGGGGGACAGGGGATAGCAATCAGCCCCAGCATTTT; CDR3: CAISRGTGDSNQPQHF
size: NA; D: NA; V: TRBV28; J: TRBJ2-7; DNA: TGTGCCAGCATGGGTTACACGCCGGGGAGGCTGTACGAGCAGTACTTC; CDR3: CASMGYTPGRLYEQYF
size: NA; D: TRBD2; V: TRBV5-1; J: TRBJ2-3; DNA: TGCGCCAGCAGCGTCGCGGGAGTGTGGACAGATACGCAGTATTTT; CDR3: CASSVAGVWTDTQYF
size: NA; D: NA; V: TRBV5-1; J: TRBJ1-5; DNA: TGCGCCAGCAGCTTAGGAGGGGACGATCAGCCCCAGCATTTT; CDR3: CASSLGGDDQPQHF
size: NA; D: TRBD2; V: TRBV4-2; J: TRBJ2-7; DNA: TGTGCCAGCAGCGCAAGCCTCTTCGGGACTAGTACCAACGAGCAGTACTTC; CDR3: CASSASLFGTSTNEQYF
size: few; D: NA; V: TRBV5-8; J: TRBJ2-5; DNA: TGTGCCAGCAGCTCTAAGACCCCGAGGGGAGAGACCCAGTACTTC; CDR3: CASSSKTPRGETQYF
size: NA; D: NA; V: TRBV5-1; J: TRBJ1-2; DNA: TGCGCCAGCAGCGAAGGGCCCGGGGCCGGGACCTATGGCTACACCTTC; CDR3: CASSEGPGAGTYGYTF
size: NA; D: TRBD1; V: TRBV20-1; J: TRBJ1-2; DNA: TGCAGTGCAGCAGGGGGAAATGGCTACACCTTC; CDR3: CSAAGGNGYTF
size: NA; D: NA; V: TRBV6-1; J: TRBJ1-2; DNA: TGTGCCAGCAGTGAAGCAGGGGATTATGGCTACACCTTC; CDR3: CASSEAGDYGYTF
size: NA; D: NA; V: TRBV6-1; J: TRBJ2-3; DNA: TGTGCCAGCAAACCACCCGGCCTTAGCACAGATACGCAGTATTTT; CDR3: CASKPPGLSTDTQYF
size: NA; D: TRBD2; V: TRBV7-2; J: TRBJ2-7; DNA: TGTGCCAGCAGCTCCCAACAATCTAGCGGGAGGGCCAAGTACGAGCAGTACTTC; CDR3: CASSSQQSSGRAKYEQYF
size: NA; D: TRBD1; V: TRBV6-1; J: TRBJ2-7; DNA: TGTGCCAGCAAGTCTGAGGGGGCGGGCGAGCAGTACTTC; CDR3: CASKSEGAGEQYF
size: NA; D: TRBD2; V: TRBV29-1; J: TRBJ2-3; DNA: TGCAGCGTTGTCCCGGGACTAGCGGGAGGGATGTCAGATACGCAGTATTTT; CDR3: CSVVPGLAGGMSDTQYF
size: NA; D: TRBD2; V: TRBV18; J: TRBJ2-7; DNA: TGTGCCAGCTCACCAGGGACTAGCGGCCAGGAGCAGTACTTC; CDR3: CASSPGTSGQEQYF
size: NA; D: NA; V: TRBV28; J: TRBJ2-7; DNA: TGTGCCAGCAGTTCCGATCGACTAAGACCCCGGAACGAGCAGTACTTC; CDR3: CASSSDRLRPRNEQYF
size: NA; D: TRBD2; V: TRBV5-1; J: TRBJ2-3; DNA: TGCGCCAGCAGCTTCGCGGGACTAAAGGATACGCAGTATTTT; CDR3: CASSFAGLKDTQYF